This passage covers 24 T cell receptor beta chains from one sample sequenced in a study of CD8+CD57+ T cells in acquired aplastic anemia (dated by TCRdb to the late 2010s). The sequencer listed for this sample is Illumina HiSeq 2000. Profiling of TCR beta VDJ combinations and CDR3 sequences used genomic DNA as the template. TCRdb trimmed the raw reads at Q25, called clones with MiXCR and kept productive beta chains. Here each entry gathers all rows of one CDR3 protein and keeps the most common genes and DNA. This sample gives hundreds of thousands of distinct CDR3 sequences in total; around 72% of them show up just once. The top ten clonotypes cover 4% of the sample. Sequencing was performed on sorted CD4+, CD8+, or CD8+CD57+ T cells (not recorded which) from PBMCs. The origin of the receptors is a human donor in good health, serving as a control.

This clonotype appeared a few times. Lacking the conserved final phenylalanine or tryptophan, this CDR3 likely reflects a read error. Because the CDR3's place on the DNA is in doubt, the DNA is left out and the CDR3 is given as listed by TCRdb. The chain's CDR3 is CASSLYSHPT. The V and J genes are TRBV7-6 and TRBJ1-6. Germline assignment: CDR1 SGHVS and CDR2 FNYEAQ. The CDR3 length equals 10 residues, ends included.

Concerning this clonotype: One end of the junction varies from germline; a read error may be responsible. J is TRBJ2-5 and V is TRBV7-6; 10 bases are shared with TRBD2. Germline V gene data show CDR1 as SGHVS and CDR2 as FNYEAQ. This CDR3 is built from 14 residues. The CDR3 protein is CASSSAGGEETQYF. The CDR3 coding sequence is TGTGCTAGCAGCTCAGCGGGGGGGGAAGAGACGCAGTACTTC.

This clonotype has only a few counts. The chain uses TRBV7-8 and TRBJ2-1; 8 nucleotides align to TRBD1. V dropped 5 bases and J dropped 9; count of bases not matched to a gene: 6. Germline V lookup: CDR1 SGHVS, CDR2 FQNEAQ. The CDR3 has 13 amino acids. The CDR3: CASSGDRGGEQFF. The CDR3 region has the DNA TGTGCCAGCAGCGGCGACAGGGGTGGTGAGCAGTTCTTC.

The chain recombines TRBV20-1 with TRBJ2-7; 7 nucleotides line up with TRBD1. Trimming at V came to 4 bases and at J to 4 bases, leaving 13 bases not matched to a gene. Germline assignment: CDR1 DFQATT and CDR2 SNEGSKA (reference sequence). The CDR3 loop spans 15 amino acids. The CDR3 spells CSAKSPTGNLYEQYF. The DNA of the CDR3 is TGCAGTGCTAAAAGTCCGACAGGGAACCTGTACGAGCAGTACTTC.

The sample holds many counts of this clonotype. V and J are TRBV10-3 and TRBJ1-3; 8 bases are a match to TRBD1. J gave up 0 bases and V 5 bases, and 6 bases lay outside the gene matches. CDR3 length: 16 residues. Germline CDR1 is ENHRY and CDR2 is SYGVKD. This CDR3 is CAISKTGGNSGNTIYF. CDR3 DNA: TGTGCCATCAGTAAAACAGGGGGTAACTCTGGAAACACCATATATTTT.

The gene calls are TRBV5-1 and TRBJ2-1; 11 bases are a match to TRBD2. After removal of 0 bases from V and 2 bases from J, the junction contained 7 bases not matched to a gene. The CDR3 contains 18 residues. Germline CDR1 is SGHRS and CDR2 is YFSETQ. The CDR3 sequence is CASSLGNSGGGPYNEQFF. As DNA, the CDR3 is TGCGCCAGCAGCTTGGGGAATAGCGGGGGGGGCCCCTACAATGAGCAGTTCTTC.

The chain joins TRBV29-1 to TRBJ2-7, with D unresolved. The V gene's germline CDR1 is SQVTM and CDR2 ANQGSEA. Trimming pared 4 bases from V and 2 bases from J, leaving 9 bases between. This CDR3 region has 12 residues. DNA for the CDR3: TGCAGCGTTGTTGTCGGTGCCTACGAGCAGTACTTC. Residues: CSVVVGAYEQYF.

The DNA for the CDR3 is TGCAGTGCTAGTTGGCAGCGGGGGGGCGAGCAGTACTTC. Its translation is CSASWQRGGEQYF. V is TRBV20-1 and J is TRBJ2-7; 10 nucleotides line up with TRBD2. This CDR3 is built from 13 residues. After removal of 3 bases from V and 6 bases from J, the junction contained 5 bases not matched to a gene. Germline CDR1 and CDR2: DFQATT and SNEGSKA (reference sequence).

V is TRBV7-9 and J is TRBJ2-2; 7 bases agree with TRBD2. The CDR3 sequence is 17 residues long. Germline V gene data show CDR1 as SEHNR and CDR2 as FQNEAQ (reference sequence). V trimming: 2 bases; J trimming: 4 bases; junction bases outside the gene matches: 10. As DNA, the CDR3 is TGTGCCAGCAGCTTACCGGTGCGGGAGAGGACCACCGGGGAGCTGTTTTTT. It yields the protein CASSLPVRERTTGELFF.

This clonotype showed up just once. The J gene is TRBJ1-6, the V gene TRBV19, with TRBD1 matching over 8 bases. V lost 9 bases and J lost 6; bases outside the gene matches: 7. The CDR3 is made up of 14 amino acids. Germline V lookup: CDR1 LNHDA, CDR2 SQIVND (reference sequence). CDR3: CARLRTGPNSPLHF. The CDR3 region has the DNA TGTGCCAGGTTAAGGACAGGGCCTAATTCACCCCTCCACTTT.

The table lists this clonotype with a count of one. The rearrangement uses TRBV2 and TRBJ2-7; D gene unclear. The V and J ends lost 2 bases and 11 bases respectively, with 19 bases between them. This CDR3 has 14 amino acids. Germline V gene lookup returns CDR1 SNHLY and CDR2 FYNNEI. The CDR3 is CASSENRVHYQEYF. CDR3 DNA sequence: TGTGCCAGCAGTGAAAACCGCGTCCACTACCAGGAGTACTTC.

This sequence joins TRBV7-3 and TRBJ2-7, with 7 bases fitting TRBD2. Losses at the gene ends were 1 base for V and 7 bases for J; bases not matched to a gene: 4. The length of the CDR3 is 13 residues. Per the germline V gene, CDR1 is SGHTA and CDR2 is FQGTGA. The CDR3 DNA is TGTGCCAGCAGCTTAAGAGGGGAGGGTGAGCAGTACTTC. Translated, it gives CASSLRGEGEQYF. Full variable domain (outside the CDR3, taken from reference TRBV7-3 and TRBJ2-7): GAGVSQTPSNKVTEKGKYVELRCDPISGHTALYWYRQSLGQGPEFLIYFQGTGAADDSGLPNDRFFAVRPEGSVSTLKIQRTERGDSAVYLCASSLRGEGEQYFGPGTRLTVT.

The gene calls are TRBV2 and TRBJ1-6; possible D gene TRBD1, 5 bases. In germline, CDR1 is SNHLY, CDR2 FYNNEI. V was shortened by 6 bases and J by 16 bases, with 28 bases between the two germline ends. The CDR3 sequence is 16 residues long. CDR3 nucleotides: TGTGCCAGCAGCCGGGAGAGGGGACCATATCAGCCCCCGCTCCACTTT. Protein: CASSRERGPYQPPLHF.

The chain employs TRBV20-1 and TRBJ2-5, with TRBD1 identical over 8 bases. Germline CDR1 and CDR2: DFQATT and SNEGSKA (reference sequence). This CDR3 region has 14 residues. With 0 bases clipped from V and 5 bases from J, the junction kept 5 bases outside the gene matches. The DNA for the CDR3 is TGCAGTGCTAGAGATCAGGGGGCGGGGGAGACCCAGTACTTC. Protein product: CSARDQGAGETQYF.

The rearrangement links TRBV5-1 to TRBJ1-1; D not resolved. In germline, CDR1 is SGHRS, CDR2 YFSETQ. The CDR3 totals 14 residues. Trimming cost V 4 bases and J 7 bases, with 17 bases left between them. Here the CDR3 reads CASSLHGQKSEAFF. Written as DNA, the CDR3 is TGCGCCAGCAGCCTGCACGGGCAGAAGAGTGAAGCTTTCTTT.

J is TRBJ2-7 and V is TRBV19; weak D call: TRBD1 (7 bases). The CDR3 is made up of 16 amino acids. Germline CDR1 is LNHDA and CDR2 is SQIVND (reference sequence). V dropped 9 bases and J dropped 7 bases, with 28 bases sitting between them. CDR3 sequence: CASSLGGGGRPPEQYF. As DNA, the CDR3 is TGTGCCAGCAGCTTAGGAGGGGGCGGGCGTCCACCGGAGCAGTACTTC.

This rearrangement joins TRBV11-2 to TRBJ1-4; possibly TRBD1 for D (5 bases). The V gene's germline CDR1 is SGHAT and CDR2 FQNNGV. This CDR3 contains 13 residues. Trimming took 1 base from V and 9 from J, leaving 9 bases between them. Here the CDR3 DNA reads TGTGCCAGCAGCTTAGGGCAGGGTAAAAAACTGTTTTTT. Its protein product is CASSLGQGKKLFF.

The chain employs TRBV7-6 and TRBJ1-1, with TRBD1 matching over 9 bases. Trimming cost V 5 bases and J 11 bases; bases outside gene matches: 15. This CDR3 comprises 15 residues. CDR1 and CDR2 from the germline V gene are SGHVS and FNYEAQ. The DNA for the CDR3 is TGTGCCAGCAGCGACTACGCGGGGACAGGGCAAGAGGCTTTCTTT. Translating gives CASSDYAGTGQEAFF. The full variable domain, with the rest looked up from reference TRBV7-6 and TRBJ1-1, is GAGVSQSPRYKVTKRGQDVALRCDPISGHVSLYWYRQALGQGPEFLTYFNYEAQQDKSGLPNDRFSAERPEGSISTLTIQRTEQRDSAMYRCASSDYAGTGQEAFFGQGTRLTVV.

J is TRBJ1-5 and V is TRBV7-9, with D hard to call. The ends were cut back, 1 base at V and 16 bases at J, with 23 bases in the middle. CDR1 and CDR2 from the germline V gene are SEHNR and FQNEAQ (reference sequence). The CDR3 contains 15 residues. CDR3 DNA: TGTGCCAGCAGCTTAGGGGCCGAGGAGTACGAGCAGTACCATTTT. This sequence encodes CASSLGAEEYEQYHF.

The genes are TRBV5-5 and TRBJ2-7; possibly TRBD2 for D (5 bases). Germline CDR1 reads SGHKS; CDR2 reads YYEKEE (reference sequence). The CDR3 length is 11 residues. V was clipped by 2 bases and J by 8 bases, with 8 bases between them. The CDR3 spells CASSFTGKQYF. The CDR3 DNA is TGTGCCAGCAGCTTCACCGGGAAGCAGTACTTC.

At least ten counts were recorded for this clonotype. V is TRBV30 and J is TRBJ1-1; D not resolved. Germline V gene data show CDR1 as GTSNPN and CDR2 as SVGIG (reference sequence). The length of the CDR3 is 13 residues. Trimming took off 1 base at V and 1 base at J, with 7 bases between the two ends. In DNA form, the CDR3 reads TGTGCCTGGAGTGCAGAGAGGAACACTGAAGCTTTCTTT. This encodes CAWSAERNTEAFF.

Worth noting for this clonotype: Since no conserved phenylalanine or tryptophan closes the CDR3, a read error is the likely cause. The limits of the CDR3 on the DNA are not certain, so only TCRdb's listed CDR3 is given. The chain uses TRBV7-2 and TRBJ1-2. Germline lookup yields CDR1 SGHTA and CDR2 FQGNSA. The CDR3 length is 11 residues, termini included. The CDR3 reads CASSLFGGDTL.

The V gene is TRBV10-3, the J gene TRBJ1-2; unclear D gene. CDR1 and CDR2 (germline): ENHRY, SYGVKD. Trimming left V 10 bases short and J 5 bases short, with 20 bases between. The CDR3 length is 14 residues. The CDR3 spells CASNPTSISYGYTF. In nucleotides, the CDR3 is TGTGCCAGCAACCCAACCTCCATTTCGTATGGCTACACCTTC.

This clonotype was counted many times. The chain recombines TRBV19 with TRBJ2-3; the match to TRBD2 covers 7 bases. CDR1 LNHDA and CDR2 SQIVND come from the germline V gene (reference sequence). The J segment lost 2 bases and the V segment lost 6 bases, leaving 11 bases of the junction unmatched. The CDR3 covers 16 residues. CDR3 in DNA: TGTGCCAGTAGCCTAGATAGCGGGCTCCCCACAGATACGCAGTATTTT. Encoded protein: CASSLDSGLPTDTQYF.